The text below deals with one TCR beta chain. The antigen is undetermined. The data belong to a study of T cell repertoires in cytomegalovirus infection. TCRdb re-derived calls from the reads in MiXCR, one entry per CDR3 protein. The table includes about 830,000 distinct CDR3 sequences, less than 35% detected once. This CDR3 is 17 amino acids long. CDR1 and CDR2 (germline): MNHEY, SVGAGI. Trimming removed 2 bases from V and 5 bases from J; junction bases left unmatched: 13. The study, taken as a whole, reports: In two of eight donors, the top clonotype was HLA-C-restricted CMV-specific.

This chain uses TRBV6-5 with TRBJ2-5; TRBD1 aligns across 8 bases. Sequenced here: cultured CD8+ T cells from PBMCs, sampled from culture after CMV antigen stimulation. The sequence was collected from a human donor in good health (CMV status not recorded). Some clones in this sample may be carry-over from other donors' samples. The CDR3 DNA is TGTGCCAGCAGTTACATAGCCGGACAGGGTGATGGGGAGACCCAGTACTTC. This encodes CASSYIAGQGDGETQYF.